Included here is one T cell receptor (beta chain) sequence, with context. Its antigen is still unknown. The entry originates in a study of T cell repertoires in cytomegalovirus infection. About the study: Well-studied HLA-B-restricted CMV epitopes were used in the study alongside recently identified HLA-C-restricted ones. The study's findings and limits: Adding up the frequency of public TCR beta families identified people who carried CMV plus the relevant HLA.

MiXCR, applied by TCRdb to the reads, yields one record per CDR3 protein. The table includes roughly 800,000 distinct CDR3 sequences, almost 30% detected once. Source: cultured CD8+ T cells from PBMCs, taken from culture after CMV antigen stimulation. The clonotype was recovered from a human donor in good health (CMV status not recorded). Some clones in this sample may be carry-over from other donors' samples.

CDR3 amino acids: CATILRGTQYF. DNA for the CDR3: TGTGCCACCATACTAAGGGGGACGCAGTATTTT. The V gene is TRBV6-2 or TRBV6-3, the J gene TRBJ2-3, with D perhaps TRBD1 (6 bases). V was trimmed by 10 bases and J by 9 bases, leaving 14 bases between them. CDR1 is MNHEY and CDR2 is SVGEGT in the germline V gene. The length of the CDR3 is 11 residues.